Listed below are T cell receptor beta chains from one sample, sequenced in a study of T cells in Graves' hyperthyroidism and ophthalmopathy. Each CDR3 protein gets one entry after TCRdb re-called the multiplex PCR reads with MiXCR. The sample gives approximately 380,000 distinct CDR3 sequences, roughly an eighth of which show up once; around 27% is in the top ten. Sequenced material: blood. The receptors stem from a man aged 45-60 years with Graves' ophthalmopathy. Both conserved end residues are part of each CDR3. A D gene is named only where the DNA matches it firmly. Rows give clone size only sometimes, using once, few, many, or a class for an expanded clone.

d_call: .
v_call: TRBV10-2
j_call: TRBJ2-2
clone_size: .
cdr3_nt: TGCGCCAGCAATGGGAACACCGGGGAGCTGTTTTTT
cdr3_aa: CASNGNTGELFF

d_call: .
v_call: TRBV28
j_call: TRBJ2-7
clone_size: few
cdr3_nt: TGTGCCAGCAGTGGGGTGGGCCTAGGGGCCTACGAGCAGTACTTC
cdr3_aa: CASSGVGLGAYEQYF

d_call: .
v_call: TRBV10-1
j_call: TRBJ1-5
clone_size: few
cdr3_nt: TGCGCCAGCAGACCCAGGGGTGGGGATCAGCCCCAGCATTTT
cdr3_aa: CASRPRGGDQPQHF

d_call: TRBD2
v_call: TRBV19
j_call: TRBJ2-1
clone_size: few
cdr3_nt: TGTGCCAGTAGTAAGGGACTAGCGGGAGGACCTCTCAGGGACAGTGAGCAGTTCTTC
cdr3_aa: CASSKGLAGGPLRDSEQFF

d_call: TRBD2
v_call: TRBV11-2
j_call: TRBJ2-7
clone_size: many
cdr3_nt: TGTGCCAGCAGCGTTCCGGGACTAGCGATGTACGAGCAGTACTTC
cdr3_aa: CASSVPGLAMYEQYF

d_call: .
v_call: TRBV27
j_call: TRBJ2-7
clone_size: .
cdr3_nt: TGTGCCAGCAGAGGACAGAGCTATTCCTCCTACGAGCAGTACTTC
cdr3_aa: CASRGQSYSSYEQYF

d_call: .
v_call: TRBV27
j_call: TRBJ2-5
clone_size: many
cdr3_nt: TGTGCCAGCAGTCCCGCCGCGGGTGGGGAGACCCAGTACTTC
cdr3_aa: CASSPAAGGETQYF

d_call: .
v_call: TRBV7-2
j_call: TRBJ1-1
clone_size: .
cdr3_nt: TGTGCCAGCTTCCGCAGGGTCAACACTGAAGCTTTCTTT
cdr3_aa: CASFRRVNTEAFF

d_call: TRBD2
v_call: TRBV6-1
j_call: TRBJ2-1
clone_size: .
cdr3_nt: TGTGCCAGCAGCCGACTAGCGGGAGATCCCTCCTACAATGAGCAGTTCTTC
cdr3_aa: CASSRLAGDPSYNEQFF

d_call: .
v_call: TRBV29-1
j_call: TRBJ2-1
clone_size: few
cdr3_nt: TGCAGCGTAATACAGCAGAATGAGCAGTTCTTC
cdr3_aa: CSVIQQNEQFF

d_call: .
v_call: TRBV19
j_call: TRBJ2-5
clone_size: .
cdr3_nt: TGTGCCAGTAGTCGTCTCATCCAAGAGACCCAGTACTTC
cdr3_aa: CASSRLIQETQYF

d_call: .
v_call: TRBV30
j_call: TRBJ2-7
clone_size: many
cdr3_nt: TGTGCCTGGAGTGGTTGGACCCTAGCCTACGAGCAGTACTTC
cdr3_aa: CAWSGWTLAYEQYF

d_call: .
v_call: TRBV19
j_call: TRBJ2-1
clone_size: .
cdr3_nt: TGTGCCAGTAGTCCGGACGCGAACAATGAGCAGTTCTTC
cdr3_aa: CASSPDANNEQFF

d_call: .
v_call: TRBV2
j_call: TRBJ2-7
clone_size: many
cdr3_nt: TGTGCCAGCAGGGAGGACAGTTTGTACGAGCAGTACTTC
cdr3_aa: CASREDSLYEQYF

d_call: .
v_call: TRBV29-1
j_call: TRBJ2-1
clone_size: .
cdr3_nt: TGCAGCGTTGCCAGGTTGGATGAGCAGTTCTTC
cdr3_aa: CSVARLDEQFF

d_call: .
v_call: TRBV18
j_call: TRBJ1-1
clone_size: many
cdr3_nt: TGTGCCAGCTCACCGGGGTTTGGGAACACTGAAGCTTTCTTT
cdr3_aa: CASSPGFGNTEAFF

d_call: TRBD2
v_call: TRBV2
j_call: TRBJ2-3
clone_size: many
cdr3_nt: TGTGCCAGCAGTGATCCCCTAGCGGGAGGTACAATAGATACGCAGTATTTT
cdr3_aa: CASSDPLAGGTIDTQYF

d_call: TRBD2
v_call: TRBV5-1
j_call: TRBJ2-1
clone_size: many
cdr3_nt: TGCGCCAGCAGCGCGGGACTAGCGGGAGGGCCGAATGAGCAGTTCTTC
cdr3_aa: CASSAGLAGGPNEQFF

d_call: .
v_call: TRBV5-5
j_call: TRBJ1-4
clone_size: few
cdr3_nt: TGTGCCAGCAGCTCGGGTCGAGGGGTAACTAATGAAAAACTGTTTTTT
cdr3_aa: CASSSGRGVTNEKLFF

d_call: .
v_call: TRBV14
j_call: TRBJ2-2
clone_size: .
cdr3_nt: TGTGCCAGCAGCCAAGACCTCGTCAGAGGAGAAAACACCGGGGAGCTGTTTTTT
cdr3_aa: CASSQDLVRGENTGELFF

d_call: .
v_call: TRBV5-1
j_call: TRBJ1-4
clone_size: many
cdr3_nt: TGCGCCAGCAGCTTGGCCCGTTATACCAAAGGGGAAAAACTGTTTTTT
cdr3_aa: CASSLARYTKGEKLFF